This T cell receptor (beta chain) was identified in a study of T cells in Graves' hyperthyroidism and ophthalmopathy. This CDR3 contains 13 residues. The germline gives CDR1 SQVTM, CDR2 ANQGSEA. V lost 4 bases and J 7 bases, leaving 16 bases between the germline ends. Study-level results: A model using 13 V-J features told ophthalmopathy apart from stable hyperthyroidism. Peripheral blood also featured most of the thyroid clonotypes expanded above 0.001.

RNA transcripts gave rise to amplified TCR beta CDR3 regions. The primer set for the first-round RT-PCR of the TCR CDR3 was HTBI. TCRdb reprocessed the multiplex PCR reads with MiXCR, giving one entry per CDR3 protein. The table records roughly 520,000 distinct CDR3 sequences, roughly a quarter of them present only once. Turning to this clonotype: No antigen is known for it. A much bigger clone sits one base away, suggesting this may be a read error.

Ophthalmopathy patients had Clinical Activity Score at least 3, NOSPECS grade at least 4, duration under 3 months. Isolation of PBMCs was performed on 9.5 to 10 ml fresh peripheral blood. Sequences were obtained from blood. This receptor was taken from a woman aged 25 to 39 with Graves' ophthalmopathy. The V gene is TRBV29-1, the J gene TRBJ2-5, with D tentatively TRBD1 (6 bases). DNA for the CDR3: TGCAGCGTTGTTCTGGGGAGCAGGGGGACCCAGTACTTC. Its translation: CSVVLGSRGTQYF. Based on the CDR3 plus reference TRBV29-1 and TRBJ2-5, the full variable domain is SAVISQKPSRDICQRGTSLTIQCQVDSQVTMMFWYRQQPGQSLTLIATANQGSEATYESGFVIDKFPISRPNLTFSTLTVSNMSPEDSSIYLCSVVLGSRGTQYFGPGTRLLVL.